Following are 24 T cell receptor beta chains from one sample sequenced in a study of shared clonotypes between healthy human individuals. The assay was immunoSEQ multiplex PCR, and TCRdb's table has in-frame clones only and misses some. The table includes approximately 720,000 clones, around 90% detected once. CD45RO-negative, CCR7-selected cells formed the naive CD8 fraction, which excluded terminally differentiated effector memory CD45RA+ cells. Material for sequencing was naive CD8+ T cells sorted from blood. Source of these receptors: a man aged 25 to 40 in good health.

V usage is TRBV27 and J usage is TRBJ2-4; 10 bases line up with TRBD1. Germline values: CDR1 MNHEY, CDR2 SMNVEV (reference sequence). CDR3 length equals 14 residues. Trimming took 5 bases from V and 3 from J; bases not matched to a gene: 1. The CDR3 is CASSGQGGKNIQYF. CDR3 coding DNA: TGTGCCAGCAGTGGACAGGGGGGCAAAAACATTCAGTACTTC.

V is TRBV19 and J is TRBJ1-5; weak D call: TRBD1 (6 bases). Trimming cost V 1 base and J 4 bases, with 11 bases left between them. The CDR3 is 15 residues long. CDR1 and CDR2 (germline): LNHDA, SQIVND (reference sequence). DNA for the CDR3: TGTGCCAGTAGTATAGTTAGACAGGAGAATCAGCCCCAGCATTTT. As protein: CASSIVRQENQPQHF.

The chain recombines TRBV19 with TRBJ2-1; the match to TRBD2 covers 7 bases. Trimming took 2 bases from V and 2 from J; bases not matched to a gene: 9. The CDR3 extends over 17 amino acids. Germline-derived CDR1 and CDR2 are LNHDA and SQIVND (reference sequence). The CDR3 coding sequence is TGTGCCAGTAGTATAAACCGAGCGGGAAAAGCCTACAATGAGCAGTTCTTC. This translates into CASSINRAGKAYNEQFF.

This clone was seen a handful of times. The V call is TRBV9, the J call TRBJ2-2; 7 bases align to TRBD1. CDR3 length equals 15 residues. The germline CDR1 and CDR2 sequences are SGDLS and YYNGEE. J gave up 7 bases and V 3 bases, and 9 bases lay outside the gene matches. The CDR3: CASSDRDRSIGELFF. The DNA for the CDR3 is TGTGCCAGCAGCGACCGGGACAGATCGATCGGGGAGCTGTTTTTT.

This clone has ten or more counts. The chain employs TRBV4-2 and TRBJ2-7; D is possibly TRBD1 (6 bases). V lost 1 base to trimming and J lost 2 bases, with 12 bases between them. Germline CDR1 reads LGHNA; CDR2 reads YNFKEQ. CDR3 size: 15 residues. Here the CDR3 DNA reads TGTGCCAGCAGCCAAGGCGCGACAGGCCCCTACGAGCAGTACTTC. Translation gives CASSQGATGPYEQYF.

Comment on this clone: The same CDR3 can be traced to other DNA sequences in this sample. The CDR3 here is CASRDSLSSYNEQFF. The DNA of the CDR3 is TGTGCCAGCAGGGACAGCTTAAGCTCCTACAATGAGCAGTTCTTC. The genes are TRBV28 and TRBJ2-1, with D tentatively TRBD1 (6 bases). Germline loops: CDR1 MDHEN, CDR2 SYDVKM. Trimming removed 6 bases at V and 0 bases at J, with 12 bases between. The CDR3 totals 15 residues.

The CDR3 protein is CASSSADTHLFEQYF. The CDR3 bases are TGTGCCAGCAGCTCTGCGGACACTCATCTCTTCGAGCAGTACTTC. V is TRBV7-9 and J is TRBJ2-7, with D possibly being TRBD1 (5 bases). The germline CDR1 and CDR2 sequences are SEHNR and FQNEAQ (reference sequence). This CDR3 contains 15 residues. V lost 4 bases and J 6 bases, leaving 19 bases between the germline ends.

This rearrangement joins TRBV4-3 to TRBJ2-1; D unresolved. Deletions cut 0 bases from V and 3 bases from J, with 6 bases between. The CDR3 runs to 14 residues. From germline, CDR1 is LGHNA and CDR2 YSLEER. CDR3 nucleotides: TGCGCCAGCAGCCAAGATTGGAACTACAATGAGCAGTTCTTC. Translated, it gives CASSQDWNYNEQFF.

The chain recombines TRBV30 with TRBJ2-1, with D maybe TRBD1 (6 bases). Germline-derived CDR1 and CDR2 are GTSNPN and SVGIG (reference sequence). Trimming removed 0 bases at V and 6 bases at J, with 12 bases between. The CDR3 sequence is 14 residues long. CDR3 sequence (DNA): TGTGCCTGGAGTGTACCAGGGGACCCCAATGAGCAGTTCTTC. Translating it yields CAWSVPGDPNEQFF.

The chain links TRBV7-9 to TRBJ1-1; tentatively, D is TRBD1 (6 bases). CDR1 and CDR2 from the germline V gene are SEHNR and FQNEAQ (reference sequence). The V end lost 8 bases, the J end lost 5 bases, and 15 bases lay between the germline ends. This CDR3 contains 13 residues. The DNA of the CDR3 is TGTGCCAGCCTTAATACAGGGAGGACTGAAGCTTTCTTT. Encoded protein: CASLNTGRTEAFF.

The V and J genes are TRBV28 and TRBJ1-5; possibly TRBD1 for D (5 bases). Trimming removed 5 bases from V and 2 bases from J, with 16 bases in between. CDR1 is MDHEN and CDR2 is SYDVKM in the germline V gene. The CDR3 consists of 16 residues. In DNA form, the CDR3 reads TGTGCCAGCAGTGGGGACGATTTCTTTCGCAATCAGCCCCAGCATTTT. It translates to CASSGDDFFRNQPQHF.

Points on this clone: This CDR3 is also generated by other DNA sequences in the sample. The chain couples TRBV27 to TRBJ2-7; possible D gene TRBD2, 6 bases. Germline CDR1 and CDR2: MNHEY and SMNVEV (reference sequence). Trimming removed 2 bases from V and 0 bases from J, with 8 bases in between. CDR3 length equals 14 residues. The CDR3 bases are TGTGCCAGCAGTTTAGGCGGGATCTCCTACGAGCAGTACTTC. Translating gives CASSLGGISYEQYF.

The rearrangement joins TRBV10-2 to TRBJ2-3; no firm D call. CDR1 and CDR2 (germline): WSHSY, SAAADI. CDR3 size: 14 residues. V dropped 6 bases and J dropped 5 bases, with 15 bases sitting between them. The CDR3 reads CASRPTVNGDTQYF. CDR3 DNA sequence: TGCGCCAGCAGACCCACCGTTAACGGAGATACGCAGTATTTT.

J is TRBJ2-1 and V is TRBV27; D remains unclear. This CDR3 contains 12 residues. Germline values: CDR1 MNHEY, CDR2 SMNVEV (reference sequence). V was shortened by 6 bases and J by 7 bases, with 10 bases between the two germline ends. CDR3 sequence reads: CASSDTGNEQFF. Written as DNA, the CDR3 is TGTGCCAGCAGCGATACTGGGAATGAGCAGTTCTTC.

The chain recombines TRBV5-6 with TRBJ2-1; TRBD2 matches 12 bases. The CDR3 length is 16 residues. V gave up 0 bases and J gave up 4 bases; unmatched junction bases: 2. CDR1 and CDR2 from the germline V gene are SGHDT and YYEEEE. In nucleotides, the CDR3 is TGTGCCAGCAGCTTGGGACTAGCGGGAGTATACAATGAGCAGTTCTTC. This codes for CASSLGLAGVYNEQFF.

V and J are TRBV5-1 and TRBJ2-2; tentative D call: TRBD2 (5 bases). In germline, CDR1 is SGHRS, CDR2 YFSETQ. Trimming removed 3 bases at V and 0 bases at J, with 12 bases between. This CDR3 has 16 amino acids. Here the CDR3 reads CASSYRTVANTGELFF. In nucleotides, the CDR3 is TGCGCCAGCAGCTATAGGACTGTGGCGAACACCGGGGAGCTGTTTTTT.

This clone was detected once. The genes are TRBV19 and TRBJ2-7; 11 positions match TRBD2. V lost 4 bases to trimming and J lost 6 bases; unmatched junction nucleotides: 8. Germline V CDR1 and CDR2: LNHDA, SQIVND (reference sequence). The CDR3 runs 15 residues. CDR3 in DNA: TGTGCCAGTAGTAAAGTACTAGCGGGAGTGCTCGAGCAGTACTTC. Residues: CASSKVLAGVLEQYF.

The chain is built from TRBV9 and TRBJ1-2, with 7 bases that match TRBD1. The germline V gene encodes CDR1 SGDLS and CDR2 YYNGEE. V shed 0 bases and J 5 bases; nucleotides not matched to a gene: 4. This CDR3 has 14 amino acids. In nucleotides, the CDR3 is TGTGCCAGCAGCGTAGGTGAGGGGGCGTATGGCTACACCTTC. Protein: CASSVGEGAYGYTF.

This chain links TRBV11-2 with TRBJ2-7; no clear D gene. Per the germline V gene, CDR1 is SGHAT and CDR2 is FQNNGV. CDR3 size: 14 residues. Trimming cost V 5 bases and J 4 bases, with 15 bases left between them. CDR3 in DNA: TGTGCCAGCAGCCCATCAGGCTCTCAATACGAGCAGTACTTC. Translated: CASSPSGSQYEQYF.

This sequence joins TRBV6-1 and TRBJ2-1; maybe TRBD2 (5 bases). Trimming shortened V by 3 bases and J by 1 base, and 7 bases separated the two germline ends. The germline gives CDR1 MNHNS, CDR2 SASEGT. This CDR3 has 14 amino acids. For the CDR3, the DNA is TGTGCCAGCAGTGAGGCGGGTTCCTACAATGAGCAGTTCTTC. It yields the protein CASSEAGSYNEQFF.

The chain joins TRBV11-3 to TRBJ2-7; possibly TRBD1 or TRBD2 for D (5 bases each). Germline V lookup: CDR1 SGHNT, CDR2 YENEEA. Deletions cut 5 bases from V and 3 bases from J, with 14 bases between. There are 14 residues in the CDR3. The CDR3 region has the DNA TGTGCCAGCAGCCAAATGGGACCGAGCTACGAGCAGTACTTC. Translating it yields CASSQMGPSYEQYF.

The gene calls are TRBV14 and TRBJ2-5, with TRBD1 identical over 9 bases. Germline assignment: CDR1 SGHDN and CDR2 FVKESK. The CDR3 contains 16 residues. J gave up 4 bases and V 5 bases, and 11 bases lay outside the gene matches. The CDR3 DNA reads TGTGCCAGCAGCTATCTACCGGGACAGGGTGGAGAGACCCAGTACTTC. Protein: CASSYLPGQGGETQYF.

This clone was seen once. This chain's CDR3 is CASSLGGYYGYTF. The CDR3 nucleotides are TGCGCCAGCAGCTTGGGGGGGTACTATGGCTACACCTTC. This chain links TRBV5-1 with TRBJ1-2, with D possibly matching TRBD1 (5 bases). Per germline, CDR1 SGHRS and CDR2 YFSETQ. This CDR3 contains 13 residues. The germline V and J ends were trimmed by 0 bases and 3 bases, with 6 bases remaining between them.

This chain joins TRBV5-1 and TRBJ2-7; maybe TRBD2 (6 bases). The CDR3 runs 14 residues. The V gene's germline CDR1 is SGHRS and CDR2 YFSETQ. V was trimmed by 3 bases and J by 6 bases, leaving 16 bases between them. The CDR3 loop reads CASSSGGPAREQYF. CDR3 DNA: TGCGCCAGCAGCTCCGGAGGGCCGGCTCGCGAGCAGTACTTC.